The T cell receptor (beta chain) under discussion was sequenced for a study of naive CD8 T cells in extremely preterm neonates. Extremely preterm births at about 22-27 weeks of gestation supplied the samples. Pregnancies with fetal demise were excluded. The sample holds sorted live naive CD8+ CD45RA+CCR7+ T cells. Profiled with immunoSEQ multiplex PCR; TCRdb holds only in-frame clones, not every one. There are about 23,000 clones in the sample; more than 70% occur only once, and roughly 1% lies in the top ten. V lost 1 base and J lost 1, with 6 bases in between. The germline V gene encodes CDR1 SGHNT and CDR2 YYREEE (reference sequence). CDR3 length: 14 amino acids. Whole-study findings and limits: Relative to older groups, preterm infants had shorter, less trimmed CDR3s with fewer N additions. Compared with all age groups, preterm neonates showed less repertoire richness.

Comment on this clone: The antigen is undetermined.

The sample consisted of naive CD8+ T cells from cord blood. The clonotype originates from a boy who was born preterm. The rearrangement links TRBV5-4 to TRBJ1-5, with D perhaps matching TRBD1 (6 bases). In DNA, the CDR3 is TGTGCCAGCAGCTTGACAGGGAGCAATCAGCCCCAGCATTTT. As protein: CASSLTGSNQPQHF.